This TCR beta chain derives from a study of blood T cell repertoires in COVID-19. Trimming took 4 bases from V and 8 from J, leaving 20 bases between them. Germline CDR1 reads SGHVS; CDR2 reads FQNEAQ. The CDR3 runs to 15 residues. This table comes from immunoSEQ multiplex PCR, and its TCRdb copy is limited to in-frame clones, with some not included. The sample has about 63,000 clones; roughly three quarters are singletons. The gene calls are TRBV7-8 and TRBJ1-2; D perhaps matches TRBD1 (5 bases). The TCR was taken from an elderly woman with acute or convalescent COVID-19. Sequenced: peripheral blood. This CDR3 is CASSSGWGTKGGYTF. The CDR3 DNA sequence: TGTGCCAGCAGCTCCGGGTGGGGGACTAAGGGAGGCTACACCTTC.